This entry features one TCR beta chain sequence. The CDR3 has 17 amino acids. Germline CDR1 and CDR2: MNHNS and SASEGT. V shed 3 bases and J 5 bases; nucleotides not matched to a gene: 12. This sample is drawn from a study of OX40 agonist ivuxolimab in advanced cancers. About the research overall: Ivuxolimab doses were 0.01, 0.1, 0.3, 1.5, 3 or 10 mg/kg every 2 weeks. The dose-escalation cohort was approximately 85% male, with a mean age of 60 years, ranging about 23 to 79.

Some clones are missing from TCRdb's copy, which holds only in-frame ones; the method was immunoSEQ multiplex PCR. The data show around 100,000 clones, roughly 95% seen once. The input for sequencing was CD4+ or CD8+ T cells sorted from blood, taken in a trial of the OX40 agonist ivuxolimab. The sequence derives from an adult with an advanced solid tumor such as melanoma, head and neck, liver or kidney cancer. This sequence joins TRBV6-1 and TRBJ2-3; 9 bases agree with TRBD2. The CDR3, as DNA: TGTGCCAGCAGTGACCCTCAGGCGGGGGGGCCGATAGATACGCAGTATTTT. It is translated as CASSDPQAGGPIDTQYF.